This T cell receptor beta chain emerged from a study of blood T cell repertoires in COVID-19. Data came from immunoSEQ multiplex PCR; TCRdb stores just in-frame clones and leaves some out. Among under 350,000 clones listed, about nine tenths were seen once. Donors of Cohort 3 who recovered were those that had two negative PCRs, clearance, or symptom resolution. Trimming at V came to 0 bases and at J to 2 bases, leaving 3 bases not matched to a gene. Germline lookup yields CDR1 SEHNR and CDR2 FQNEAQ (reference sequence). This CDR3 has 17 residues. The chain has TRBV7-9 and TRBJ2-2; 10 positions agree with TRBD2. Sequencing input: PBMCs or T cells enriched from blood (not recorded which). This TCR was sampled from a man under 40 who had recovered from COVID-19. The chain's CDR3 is CASSLARTSGNTGELFF. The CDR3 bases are TGTGCCAGCAGCTTAGCGCGGACTAGCGGAAACACCGGGGAGCTGTTTTTT. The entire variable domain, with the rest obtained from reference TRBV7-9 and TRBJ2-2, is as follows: DTGVSQNPRHKITKRGQNVTFRCDPISEHNRLYWYRQTLGQGPEFLTYFQNEAQLEKSRLLSDRFSAERPKGSFSTLEIQRTEQGDSAMYLCASSLARTSGNTGELFFGEGSRLTVL.